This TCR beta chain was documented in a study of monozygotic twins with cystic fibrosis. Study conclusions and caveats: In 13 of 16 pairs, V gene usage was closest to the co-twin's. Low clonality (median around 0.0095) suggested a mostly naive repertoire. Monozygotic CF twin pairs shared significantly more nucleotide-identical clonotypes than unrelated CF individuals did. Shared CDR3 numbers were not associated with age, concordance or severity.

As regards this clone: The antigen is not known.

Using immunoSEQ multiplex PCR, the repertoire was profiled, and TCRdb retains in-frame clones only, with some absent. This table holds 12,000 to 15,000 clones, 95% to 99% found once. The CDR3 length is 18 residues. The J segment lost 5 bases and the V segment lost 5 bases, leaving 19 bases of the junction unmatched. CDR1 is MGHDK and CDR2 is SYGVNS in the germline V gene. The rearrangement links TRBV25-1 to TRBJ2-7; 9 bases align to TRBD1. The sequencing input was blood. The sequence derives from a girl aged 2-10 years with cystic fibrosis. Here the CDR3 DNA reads TGTGCCAGCAGTCCCAGGACAGGGGCAAGTGGGCTGGCGGACGAGCAGTACTTC. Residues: CASSPRTGASGLADEQYF.